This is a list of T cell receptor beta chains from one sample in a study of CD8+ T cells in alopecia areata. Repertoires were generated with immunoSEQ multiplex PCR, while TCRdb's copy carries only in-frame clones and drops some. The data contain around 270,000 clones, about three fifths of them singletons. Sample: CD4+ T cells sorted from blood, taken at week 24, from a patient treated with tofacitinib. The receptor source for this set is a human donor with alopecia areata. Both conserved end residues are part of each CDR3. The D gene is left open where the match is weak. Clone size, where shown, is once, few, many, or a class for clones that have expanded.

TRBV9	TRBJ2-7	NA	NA	CASSVGQDSYEQYF	TGTGCCAGCAGCGTAGGACAGGACTCCTACGAGCAGTACTTC
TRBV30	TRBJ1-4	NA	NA	CAWTSPTDEKLFF	TGTGCCTGGACGAGCCCGACTGATGAAAAACTGTTTTTT
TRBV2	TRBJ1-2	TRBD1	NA	CASSEAGTGYGYTF	TGTGCCAGCAGTGAAGCAGGGACAGGGTATGGCTACACCTTC
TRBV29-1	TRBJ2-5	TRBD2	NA	CSVERGSGGVGETQYF	TGCAGCGTTGAGCGCGGTAGCGGGGGGGTCGGTGAGACCCAGTACTTC
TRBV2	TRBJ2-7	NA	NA	CASSDRENSYEQYF	TGTGCCAGCAGTGACAGGGAAAACTCCTACGAGCAGTACTTC
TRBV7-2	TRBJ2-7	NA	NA	CASSRRAGEQYF	TGTGCCAGCAGTCGTAGGGCAGGCGAGCAGTACTTC
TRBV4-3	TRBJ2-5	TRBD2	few	CASSQEALAGGMAETQYF	TGCGCCAGCAGCCAAGAAGCTCTAGCGGGGGGGATGGCGGAGACCCAGTACTTC
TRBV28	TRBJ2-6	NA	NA	CASSYVRRSSGANVLTF	TGTGCCAGCAGTTATGTCAGGAGAAGCTCTGGGGCCAACGTCCTGACTTTC
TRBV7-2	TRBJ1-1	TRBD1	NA	CASSYGQGRNTEAFF	TGTGCCAGCAGCTACGGACAGGGGCGGAACACTGAAGCTTTCTTT
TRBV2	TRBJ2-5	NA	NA	CASSPIFGAETQYF	TGTGCCAGCAGCCCGATCTTTGGCGCTGAGACCCAGTACTTC
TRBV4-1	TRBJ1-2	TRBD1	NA	CASSQRLTWTGNGYTF	TGCGCCAGCAGCCAACGCTTGACTTGGACAGGGAATGGCTACACCTTC
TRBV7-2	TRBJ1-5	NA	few	CASSQGGGLGYQPQHF	TGTGCCAGCAGCCAAGGAGGCGGCTTAGGGTATCAGCCCCAGCATTTT
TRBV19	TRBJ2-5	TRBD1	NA	CASSRQGAQETQYF	TGTGCCAGTAGTCGACAGGGGGCTCAAGAGACCCAGTACTTC
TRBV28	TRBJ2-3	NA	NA	CASSLLNPGASTDTQYF	TGTGCCAGCAGTTTACTGAATCCCGGGGCTAGCACAGATACGCAGTATTTT
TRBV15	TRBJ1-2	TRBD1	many	CATSRGDSNYGYTF	TGTGCCACCAGCAGAGGGGACAGCAACTATGGCTACACCTTC
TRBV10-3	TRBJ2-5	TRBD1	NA	CATQDRGRETQYF	TGTGCCACCCAGGACAGGGGGCGAGAGACCCAGTACTTC
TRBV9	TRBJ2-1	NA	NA	CASSVGDKVGNEQFF	TGTGCCAGCAGCGTTGGGGACAAAGTGGGCAATGAGCAGTTCTTC
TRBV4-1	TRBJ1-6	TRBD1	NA	CASSHHSPDRADNSPLHF	TGCGCCAGCAGCCATCACTCTCCGGACAGGGCAGATAATTCACCCCTCCACTTT
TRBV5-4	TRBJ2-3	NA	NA	CASSLARATDTQYF	TGTGCCAGCAGCTTGGCCCGGGCCACAGATACGCAGTATTTT
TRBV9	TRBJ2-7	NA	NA	CASSVGTKAGYEQYF	TGTGCCAGCAGCGTAGGGACCAAAGCGGGCTACGAGCAGTACTTC
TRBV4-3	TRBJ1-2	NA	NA	CASSPRTDSYGYTF	TGCGCCAGCAGCCCCCGGACGGATTCTTATGGCTACACCTTC
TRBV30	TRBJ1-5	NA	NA	CAWGRGDRQPQHF	TGTGCCTGGGGCCGGGGGGATCGTCAGCCCCAGCATTTT
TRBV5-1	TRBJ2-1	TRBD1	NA	CASSKDRVNSYNEQFF	TGCGCCAGCAGCAAGGACAGGGTTAACTCCTACAATGAGCAGTTCTTC
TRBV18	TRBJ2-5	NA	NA	CASSPWDIRSQETQYF	TGTGCCAGCTCACCGTGGGACATCCGGTCTCAAGAGACCCAGTACTTC
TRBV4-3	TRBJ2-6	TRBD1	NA	CASSQVGQGFTGANVLTF	TGCGCCAGCAGCCAAGTCGGACAGGGATTTACTGGGGCCAACGTCCTGACTTTC
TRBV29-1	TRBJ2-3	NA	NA	CSVEVGGHHTQYF	TGCAGCGTTGAGGTAGGCGGACACCATACGCAGTATTTT
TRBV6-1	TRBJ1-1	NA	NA	CAGRGGVDTEAFF	TGTGCCGGACGAGGCGGGGTGGACACTGAAGCTTTCTTT
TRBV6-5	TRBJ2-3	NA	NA	CASGESNPSTDTQYF	TGTGCCAGCGGGGAGAGCAACCCTTCCACAGATACGCAGTATTTT
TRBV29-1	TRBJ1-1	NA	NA	CSVERLDRNTEAFF	TGCAGCGTTGAACGGCTTGACAGGAACACTGAAGCTTTCTTT
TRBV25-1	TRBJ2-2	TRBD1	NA	CASSPRTGNTGELFF	TGTGCCAGCAGTCCAAGGACAGGGAACACCGGGGAGCTGTTTTTT
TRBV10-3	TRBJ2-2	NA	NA	CAISFGTTTGELFF	TGTGCCATCAGTTTCGGGACAACCACCGGGGAGCTGTTTTTT
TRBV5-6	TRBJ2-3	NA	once	CASSLPGRSTQYF	TGTGCCAGCAGCTTGCCAGGACGGAGTACGCAGTATTTT
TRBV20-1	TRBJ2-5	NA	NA	CSALERETQYF	TGCAGTGCCCTAGAGCGGGAGACCCAGTACTTC
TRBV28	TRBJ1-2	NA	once	CASSSQTGLVYGYTF	TGTGCCAGCAGTTCCCAGACAGGCCTCGTCTATGGCTACACCTTC
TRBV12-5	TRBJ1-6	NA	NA	CASRCRKNGTEHNSPLHF	TGTGCTAGTAGATGTCGGAAAAACGGAACCGAACATAATTCACCCCTCCACTTT
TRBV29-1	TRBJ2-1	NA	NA	CSVNPFAFRGRDEQFF	TGCAGCGTTAACCCTTTTGCGTTTCGGGGAAGGGATGAGCAGTTCTTC
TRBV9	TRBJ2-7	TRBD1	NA	CASSVTGGYDEQYF	TGTGCCAGCAGCGTAACAGGGGGCTACGACGAGCAGTACTTC
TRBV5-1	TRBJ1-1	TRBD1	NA	CASSLRQGVTEAFF	TGCGCCAGCAGCTTAAGACAGGGAGTCACTGAAGCTTTCTTT
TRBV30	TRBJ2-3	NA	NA	CAWKGEAADTQYF	TGTGCCTGGAAGGGGGAGGCTGCAGATACGCAGTATTTT
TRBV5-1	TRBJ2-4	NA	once	CASQGDPLAKNIQYF	TGCGCCTCCCAAGGGGACCCCCTAGCCAAAAACATTCAGTACTTC
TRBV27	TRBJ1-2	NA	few	CASRRPGAYYGYTF	TGTGCCAGCAGGAGACCGGGAGCCTACTATGGCTACACCTTC
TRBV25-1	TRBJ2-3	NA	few	CASSGSASATDTQYF	TGTGCCAGCAGTGGTTCAGCCAGTGCCACAGATACGCAGTATTTT
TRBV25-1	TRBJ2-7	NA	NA	CASSEYGGFVGETYEQYF	TGTGCCAGCAGTGAATATGGTGGGTTTGTTGGGGAAACCTACGAGCAGTACTTC
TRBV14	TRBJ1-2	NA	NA	CASSRGRQAPYGYTF	TGTGCCAGCAGCCGAGGAAGACAGGCGCCCTATGGCTACACCTTC
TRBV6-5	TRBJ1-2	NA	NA	CASRAGEPSYGYTF	TGTGCCAGCAGGGCGGGGGAGCCAAGTTATGGCTACACCTTC
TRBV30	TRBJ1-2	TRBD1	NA	CAWKLTGVVGYTF	TGTGCCTGGAAATTGACAGGGGTCGTAGGCTACACCTTC
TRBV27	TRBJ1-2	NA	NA	CASRPTGTDGYTF	TGTGCCAGCAGGCCCACAGGGACGGATGGCTACACCTTC
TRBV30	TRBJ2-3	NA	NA	CAWSTRGPSTDTQYF	TGTGCCTGGAGCACCAGGGGCCCTAGCACAGATACGCAGTATTTT
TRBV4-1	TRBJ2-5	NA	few	CASSQEGIGETQYF	TGCGCCAGCAGCCAAGAGGGAATAGGGGAGACCCAGTACTTC
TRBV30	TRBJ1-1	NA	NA	CAWIGWMAEAFF	TGTGCCTGGATAGGGTGGATGGCTGAAGCTTTCTTT
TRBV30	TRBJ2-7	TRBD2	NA	CAWRLAGGREQYF	TGTGCCTGGAGACTAGCGGGGGGGCGTGAGCAGTACTTC
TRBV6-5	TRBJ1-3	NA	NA	CASSTSRGNTIYF	TGTGCCAGCAGTACCTCCCGAGGAAACACCATATATTTT
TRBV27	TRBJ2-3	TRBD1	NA	CASSPDRGTDTQYF	TGTGCCAGCAGCCCGGACAGGGGAACAGATACGCAGTATTTT
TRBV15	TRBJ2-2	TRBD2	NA	CATSRGAGGLAGELFF	TGTGCCACCAGCAGAGGAGCGGGGGGGCTCGCCGGGGAGCTGTTTTTT